This T cell receptor (beta chain) is drawn from a study of cytotoxic CD8 clonotypes in ibrutinib-treated CLL. With sequencing, the targeted depth ranged from 1 in 200,000 to 1 in 1 million T cells. Sequencing was performed with immunoSEQ multiplex PCR; in TCRdb, only in-frame clones are kept and a portion is missing. Of roughly 220,000 clones listed, 75% to 80% are singletons. This clone was observed a few times. CDR3 length: 16 residues. Germline V gene data show CDR1 as SEHNR and CDR2 as FQNEAQ (reference sequence). V was pared by 5 bases and J by 7 bases, with 11 bases of the junction left unmatched.

Sample: PBMCs, taken after 12 months of ibrutinib treatment. The clonotype originates from a human donor with chronic lymphocytic leukemia. The chain is built from TRBV7-9 and TRBJ1-4; 9 bases match TRBD1. CDR3 in amino acids: CASSDPGQGLTEKLFF. As DNA, the CDR3 is TGTGCCAGCAGCGACCCGGGACAGGGCCTTACTGAAAAACTGTTTTTT.